This entry concerns a single T cell receptor beta chain. The data were obtained in a study of blood T cell repertoires in COVID-19. Overall study: The analysed material was cDNA or gDNA that came from T cells, B-cell-depleted T cells, or PBMCs.

Authors' processing steps: How many nucleated cells were present was estimated from reference gene primer amplification. The method was immunoSEQ multiplex PCR; TCRdb's version includes in-frame clones alone and lacks a portion of them. That table supplies the V and J calls and clone size; D and trimming were determined from the DNA. This table holds roughly 200,000 clones, approximately 80% found once. This CDR3 comprises 16 residues. With 0 bases removed from V and 5 bases from J, the gap between germline ends came to 19 bases. The germline V gene encodes CDR1 GTSNPN and CDR2 SVGIG (reference sequence).

Sequences were obtained from peripheral blood. The clonotype was recovered from a woman aged 80 or over with active or convalescent COVID-19. The chain combines TRBV30 with TRBJ2-5; maybe TRBD2 (6 bases). CDR3 coding DNA: TGTGCCTGGAGTGTACTCCGGAGGGGCCTAGGGGAGACCCAGTACTTC. Protein product: CAWSVLRRGLGETQYF.